A selection of T cell receptor beta chains follows, all from one sample in a study of control samples from healthy donors and cancer patients. Using immunoSEQ multiplex PCR, the repertoire was profiled, and TCRdb retains in-frame clones only, with some absent. The sample records under 75,000 clones, 75% to 85% being singletons. Sequencing used blood. The origin of the receptors is a man in his forties in good health. Each CDR3 is given with its conserved first and last residue. The D gene is left open where the match is weak. Clone sizes are given selectively: once, few, many, or a class where the clone is expanded.

J gene,V gene,clone size,D gene,CDR3 protein,CDR3 DNA
TRBJ2-1,TRBV6-6,NA,TRBD1,CASSVTLVSLGQGAYNEQFF,TGTGCCAGCAGCGTTACCCTTGTTAGTTTAGGACAGGGAGCATACAATGAGCAGTTCTTC
TRBJ1-5,TRBV7-2,few,NA,CASSRNRASNQPQHF,TGTGCCAGCAGCCGGAACAGGGCTAGCAATCAGCCCCAGCATTTT
TRBJ2-7,TRBV2,NA,NA,CASSGSPSLSYEQYF,TGTGCCAGCAGTGGGAGCCCAAGCCTTTCCTACGAGCAGTACTTC
TRBJ1-1,TRBV14,medium-sized,TRBD1,CASSQDQGVIAEAFF,TGTGCCAGCAGCCAAGATCAGGGGGTAATCGCTGAAGCTTTCTTT
TRBJ2-7,TRBV5-1,NA,NA,CASSLPDASYEQYF,TGCGCCAGCAGCTTACCGGACGCCTCCTACGAGCAGTACTTC
TRBJ2-3,TRBV29-1,NA,TRBD2,CSVEDEKGRDYNF,TGCAGCGTTGAAGATGAAAAAGGCCGGGACTATAATTTT
TRBJ2-2,TRBV27,NA,TRBD2,CASRDGLAGVAGELFF,TGTGCCAGCAGAGACGGACTAGCGGGAGTTGCCGGGGAGCTGTTTTTT
TRBJ2-7,TRBV6-6,NA,NA,CASRVGSYEQYF,TGTGCCAGCAGAGTGGGCTCCTACGAGCAGTACTTC
TRBJ2-7,TRBV7-9,NA,NA,CASSSDPGKRVSSKGVQYF,TGTGCCAGCAGCTCCGACCCCGGGAAGCGGGTCTCTTCTAAGGGGGTGCAGTACTTC
TRBJ2-3,TRBV7-3,NA,NA,CASSASGDDNTQYF,TGTGCCAGCAGCGCCTCAGGAGATGACAATACGCAGTATTTT